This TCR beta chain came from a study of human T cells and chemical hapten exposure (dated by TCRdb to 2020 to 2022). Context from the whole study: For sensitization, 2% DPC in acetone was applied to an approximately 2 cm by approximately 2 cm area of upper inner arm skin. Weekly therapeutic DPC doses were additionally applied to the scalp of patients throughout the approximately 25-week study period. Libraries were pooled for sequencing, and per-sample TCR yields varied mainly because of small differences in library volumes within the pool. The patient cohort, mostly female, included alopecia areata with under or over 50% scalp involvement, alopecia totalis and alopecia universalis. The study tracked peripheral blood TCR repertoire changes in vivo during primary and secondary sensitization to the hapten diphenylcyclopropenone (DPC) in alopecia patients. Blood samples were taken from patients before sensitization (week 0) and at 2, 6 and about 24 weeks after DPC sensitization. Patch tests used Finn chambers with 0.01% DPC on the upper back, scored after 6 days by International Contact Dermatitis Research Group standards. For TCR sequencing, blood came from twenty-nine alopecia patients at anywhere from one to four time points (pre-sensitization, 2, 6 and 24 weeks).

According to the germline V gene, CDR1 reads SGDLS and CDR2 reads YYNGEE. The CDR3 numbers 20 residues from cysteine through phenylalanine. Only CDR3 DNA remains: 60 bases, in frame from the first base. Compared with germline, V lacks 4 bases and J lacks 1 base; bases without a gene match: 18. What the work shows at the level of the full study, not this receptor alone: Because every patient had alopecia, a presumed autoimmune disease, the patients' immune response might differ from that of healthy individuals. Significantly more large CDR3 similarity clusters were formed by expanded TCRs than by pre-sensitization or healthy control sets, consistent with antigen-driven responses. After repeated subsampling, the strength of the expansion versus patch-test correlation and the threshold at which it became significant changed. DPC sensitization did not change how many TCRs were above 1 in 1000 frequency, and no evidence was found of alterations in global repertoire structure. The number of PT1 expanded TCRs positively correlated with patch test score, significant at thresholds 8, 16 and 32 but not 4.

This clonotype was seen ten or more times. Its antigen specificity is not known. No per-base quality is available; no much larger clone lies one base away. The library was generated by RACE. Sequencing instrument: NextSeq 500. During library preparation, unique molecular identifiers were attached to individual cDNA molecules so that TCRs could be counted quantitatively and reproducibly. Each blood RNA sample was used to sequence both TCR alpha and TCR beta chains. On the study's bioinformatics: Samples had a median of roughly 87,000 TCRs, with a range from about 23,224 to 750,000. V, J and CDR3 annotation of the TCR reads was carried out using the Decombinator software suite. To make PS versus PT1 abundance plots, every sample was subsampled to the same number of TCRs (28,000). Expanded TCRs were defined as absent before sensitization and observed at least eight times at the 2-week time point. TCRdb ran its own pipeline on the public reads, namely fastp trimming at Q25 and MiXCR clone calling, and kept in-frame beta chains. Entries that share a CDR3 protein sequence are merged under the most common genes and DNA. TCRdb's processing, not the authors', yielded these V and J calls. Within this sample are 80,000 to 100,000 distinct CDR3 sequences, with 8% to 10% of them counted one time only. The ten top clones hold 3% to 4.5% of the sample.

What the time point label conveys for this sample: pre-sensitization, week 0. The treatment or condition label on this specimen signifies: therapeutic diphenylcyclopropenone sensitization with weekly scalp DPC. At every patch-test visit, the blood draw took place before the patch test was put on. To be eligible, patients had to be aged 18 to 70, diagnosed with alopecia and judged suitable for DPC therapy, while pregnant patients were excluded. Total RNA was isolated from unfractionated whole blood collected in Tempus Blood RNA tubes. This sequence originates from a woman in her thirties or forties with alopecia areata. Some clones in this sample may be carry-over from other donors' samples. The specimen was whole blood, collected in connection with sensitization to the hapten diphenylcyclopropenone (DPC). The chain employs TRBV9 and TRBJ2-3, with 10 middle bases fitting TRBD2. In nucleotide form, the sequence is TGTGCCAGCAGCCCACCCCGGCTAGCGGGGGTGCCTTCGGGCACAGATACGCAGTATTTT. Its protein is CASSPPRLAGVPSGTDTQYF. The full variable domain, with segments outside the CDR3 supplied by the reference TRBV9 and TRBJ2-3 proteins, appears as DSGVTQTPKHLITATGQRVTLRCSPRSGDLSVYWYQQSLDQGLQFLIQYYNGEERAKGNILERFSAQQFPDLHSELNLSSLELGDSALYFCASSPPRLAGVPSGTDTQYFGPGTRLTVL.